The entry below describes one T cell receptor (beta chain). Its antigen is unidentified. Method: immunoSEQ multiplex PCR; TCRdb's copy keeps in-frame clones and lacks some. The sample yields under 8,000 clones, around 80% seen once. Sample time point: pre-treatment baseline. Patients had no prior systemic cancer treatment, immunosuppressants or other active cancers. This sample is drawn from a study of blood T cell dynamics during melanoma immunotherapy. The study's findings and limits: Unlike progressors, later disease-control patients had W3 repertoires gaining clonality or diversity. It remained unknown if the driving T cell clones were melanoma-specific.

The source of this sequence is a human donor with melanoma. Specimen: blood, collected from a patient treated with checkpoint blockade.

CDR3 bases: TGTGCCACCAGCAGAGGTGACAGCCAAGAGACCCAGTACTTC. It specifies CATSRGDSQETQYF. V is TRBV15 and J is TRBJ2-5; D perhaps matches TRBD1 (5 bases). Trimming removed 1 base at V and 1 base at J, with 7 bases between. CDR3 size: 14 residues. CDR1 is LNHNV, CDR2 YYDKDF, per germline (reference sequence).